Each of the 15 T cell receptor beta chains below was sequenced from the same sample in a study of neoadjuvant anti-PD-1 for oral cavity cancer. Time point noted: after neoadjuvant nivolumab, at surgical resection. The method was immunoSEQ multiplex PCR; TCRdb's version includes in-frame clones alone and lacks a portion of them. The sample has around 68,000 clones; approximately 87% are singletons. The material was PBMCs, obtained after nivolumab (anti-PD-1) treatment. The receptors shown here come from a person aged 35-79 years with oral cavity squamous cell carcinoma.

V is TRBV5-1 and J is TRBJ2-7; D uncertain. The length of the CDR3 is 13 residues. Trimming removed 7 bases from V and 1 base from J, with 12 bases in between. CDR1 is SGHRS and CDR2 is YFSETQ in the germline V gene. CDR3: CASGIAGSYEQYF. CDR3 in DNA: TGCGCCAGCGGGATAGCTGGTTCCTACGAGCAGTACTTC.

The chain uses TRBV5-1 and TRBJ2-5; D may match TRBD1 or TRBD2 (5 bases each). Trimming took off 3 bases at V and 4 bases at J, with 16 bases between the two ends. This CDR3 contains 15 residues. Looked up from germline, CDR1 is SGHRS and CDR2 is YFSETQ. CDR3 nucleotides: TGCGCCAGCAGCTGGACACAACTAGTTCGAGAGACCCAGTACTTC. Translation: CASSWTQLVRETQYF.

The CDR3 reads CASSVGLAGGGQETQYF. Written as DNA, the CDR3 is TGTGCCAGCAGCGTCGGACTAGCGGGGGGTGGCCAAGAGACCCAGTACTTC. The chain combines TRBV9 with TRBJ2-5; TRBD2 matches at 14 bases. The CDR3 spans 17 residues. CDR1 SGDLS and CDR2 YYNGEE come from the germline V gene. V was clipped by 2 bases and J by 1 base; unmatched bases: 4.

The CDR3 DNA reads as TGTGCCAGCAGGCCACACCGGGACCTCTACGAGCAGTACTTC. Amino acids: CASRPHRDLYEQYF. The V and J genes are TRBV6-5 and TRBJ2-7; D assignment may be TRBD1 or TRBD2 (5 bases each). Per the germline V gene, CDR1 is MNHEY and CDR2 is SVGAGI. Trimming shortened V by 6 bases and J by 3 bases, and 15 bases separated the two germline ends. CDR3 length: 14 residues.

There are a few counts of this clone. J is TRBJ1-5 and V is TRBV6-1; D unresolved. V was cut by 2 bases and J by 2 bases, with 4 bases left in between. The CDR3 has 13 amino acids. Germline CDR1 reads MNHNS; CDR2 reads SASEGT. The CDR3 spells CASSEFRNQPQHF. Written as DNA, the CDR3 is TGTGCCAGCAGTGAATTCCGCAATCAGCCCCAGCATTTT.

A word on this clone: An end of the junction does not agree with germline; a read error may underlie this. CDR3 sequence reads: CASSLTGPNTEAFF. The CDR3 nucleotides read TGTGCCAGCAGCCTAACGGGGCCTAACACTGAAGCTTTCTTT. The J gene is TRBJ1-1, the V gene TRBV7-3, with D perhaps matching TRBD1 (5 bases). Germline-derived CDR1 and CDR2 are SGHTA and FQGTGA. The CDR3 loop spans 14 amino acids.

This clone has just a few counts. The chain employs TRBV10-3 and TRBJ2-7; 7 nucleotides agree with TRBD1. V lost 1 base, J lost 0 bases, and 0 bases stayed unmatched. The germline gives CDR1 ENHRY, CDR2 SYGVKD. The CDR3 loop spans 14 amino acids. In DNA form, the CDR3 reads TGTGCCATCAGTGAGTGGACAGGCTCCTACGAGCAGTACTTC. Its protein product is CAISEWTGSYEQYF.

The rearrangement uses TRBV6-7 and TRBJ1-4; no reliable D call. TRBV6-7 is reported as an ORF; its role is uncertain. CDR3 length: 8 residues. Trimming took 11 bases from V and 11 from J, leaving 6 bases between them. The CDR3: CARGKLFF. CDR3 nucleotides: TGTGCCCGAGGGAAACTGTTTTTT.

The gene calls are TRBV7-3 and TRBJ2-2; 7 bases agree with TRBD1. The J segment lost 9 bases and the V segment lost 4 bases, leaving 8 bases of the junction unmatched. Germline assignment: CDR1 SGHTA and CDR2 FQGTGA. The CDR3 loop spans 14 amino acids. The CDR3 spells CASSSDRWSRELFF. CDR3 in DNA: TGTGCCAGCAGCTCGGACAGGTGGAGCAGGGAGCTGTTTTTT.

CDR3 region: CTSSHCSYDTEAFF. The DNA for the CDR3 is TGCACCAGCAGCCATTGCAGCTATGACACTGAAGCTTTCTTT. The chain links TRBV1 to TRBJ1-1. TRBV1 is labeled a pseudogene. This CDR3 is built from 14 residues.

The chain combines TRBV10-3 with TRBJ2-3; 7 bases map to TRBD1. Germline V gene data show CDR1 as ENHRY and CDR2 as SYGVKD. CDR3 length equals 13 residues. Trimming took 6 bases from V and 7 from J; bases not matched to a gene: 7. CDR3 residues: CAIRTGNRNTQYF. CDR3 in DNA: TGTGCCATCAGGACAGGGAACCGAAATACGCAGTATTTT.

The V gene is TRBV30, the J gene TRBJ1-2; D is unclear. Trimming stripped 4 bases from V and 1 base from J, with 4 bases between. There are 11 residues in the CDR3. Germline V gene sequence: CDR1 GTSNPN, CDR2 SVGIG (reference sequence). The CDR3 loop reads CAWTNNYGYTF. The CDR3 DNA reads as TGTGCCTGGACAAATAACTATGGCTACACCTTC.

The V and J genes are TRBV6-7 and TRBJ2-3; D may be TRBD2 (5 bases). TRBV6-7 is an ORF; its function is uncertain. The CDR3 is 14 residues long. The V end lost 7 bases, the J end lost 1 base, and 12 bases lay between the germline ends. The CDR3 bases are TGTGCCAGCAAGAGGGTTCGTGGCACAGATACGCAGTATTTT. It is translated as CASKRVRGTDTQYF.

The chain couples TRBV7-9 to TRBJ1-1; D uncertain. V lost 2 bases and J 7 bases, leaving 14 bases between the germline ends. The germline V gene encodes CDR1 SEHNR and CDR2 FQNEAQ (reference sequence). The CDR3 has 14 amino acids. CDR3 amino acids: CASSLRGRNFEAFF. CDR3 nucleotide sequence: TGTGCCAGCAGCTTAAGAGGGCGGAATTTTGAAGCTTTCTTT.

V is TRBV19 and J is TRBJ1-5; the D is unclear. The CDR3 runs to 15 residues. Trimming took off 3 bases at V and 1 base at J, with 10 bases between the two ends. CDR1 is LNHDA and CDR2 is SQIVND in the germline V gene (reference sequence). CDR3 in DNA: TGTGCCAGTAGTATTTTCGAGAGGAGCAATCAGCCCCAGCATTTT. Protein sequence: CASSIFERSNQPQHF.